The T cell receptor beta chain under discussion was sequenced for a study of blood T cells in healthy people across ages. Study-level results: Significant beta diversity loss was already apparent by age roughly 38, declining roughly linearly. Changes in expanded clonotypes were possibly confounded, as the CMV status of donors was unknown. The long-lived group displayed more naive CD4+ cells, plus higher diversity, than the aged donors did.

This clonotype was seen a few times. Its antigen is still unknown. CDR1 is SGHAT and CDR2 is FQNNGV in the germline V gene. The CDR3 runs to 11 residues. V shed 4 bases and J shed 10 bases, with 5 bases lying between them. Primers used in a second PCR of about 6 to 11 cycles were a sample-barcoded 5' primer and a J-beta primer mix. TCRdb re-called the 5' RACE reads through MiXCR, storing one row per CDR3 protein. This sample yields around 1,800,000 distinct CDR3 sequences, of which approximately 40% are seen a single time; 23% belongs to the top ten. Extraction of total RNA produced a minimum of 6 micrograms from each sample.

Sequencing was performed on blood. The sequence was obtained from a human donor in good health. The chain joins TRBV11-2 to TRBJ2-6; D not resolved. CDR3 sequence (DNA): TGTGCCAGCAGCTCCCTAAACGTCCTGACTTTC. It yields the protein CASSSLNVLTF.